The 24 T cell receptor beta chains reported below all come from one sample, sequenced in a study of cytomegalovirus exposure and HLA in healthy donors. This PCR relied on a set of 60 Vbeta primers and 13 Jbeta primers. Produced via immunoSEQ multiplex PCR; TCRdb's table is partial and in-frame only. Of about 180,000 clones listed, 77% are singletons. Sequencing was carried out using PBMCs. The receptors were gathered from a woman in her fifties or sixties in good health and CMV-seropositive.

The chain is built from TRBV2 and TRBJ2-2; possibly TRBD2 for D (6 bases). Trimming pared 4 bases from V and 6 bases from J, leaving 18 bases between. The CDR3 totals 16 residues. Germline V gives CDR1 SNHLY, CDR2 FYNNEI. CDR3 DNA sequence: TGTGCCAGCAGTGGTTCACTACCGGGGAGGTCCGGGGAGCTGTTTTTT. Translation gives CASSGSLPGRSGELFF.

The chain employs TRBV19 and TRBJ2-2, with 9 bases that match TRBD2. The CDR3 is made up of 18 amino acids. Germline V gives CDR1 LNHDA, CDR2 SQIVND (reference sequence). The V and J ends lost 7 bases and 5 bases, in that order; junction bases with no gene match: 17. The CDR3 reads CASNTLGASGMSTGELFF. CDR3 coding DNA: TGTGCCAGTAATACTCTGGGGGCTAGCGGGATGTCGACCGGGGAGCTGTTTTTT.

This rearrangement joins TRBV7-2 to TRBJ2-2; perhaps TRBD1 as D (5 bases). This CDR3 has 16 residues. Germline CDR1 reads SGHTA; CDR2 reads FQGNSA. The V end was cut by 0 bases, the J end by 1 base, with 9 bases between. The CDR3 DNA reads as TGTGCCAGCAGCTTAGCGGGGCCCGGGAACACCGGGGAGCTGTTTTTT. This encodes CASSLAGPGNTGELFF.

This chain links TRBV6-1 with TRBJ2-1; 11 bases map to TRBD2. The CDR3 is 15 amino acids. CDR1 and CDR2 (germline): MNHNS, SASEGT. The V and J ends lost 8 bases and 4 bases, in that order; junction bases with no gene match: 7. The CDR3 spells CASEGGLAGYNEQFF. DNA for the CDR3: TGTGCCAGCGAGGGCGGACTAGCGGGTTACAATGAGCAGTTCTTC.

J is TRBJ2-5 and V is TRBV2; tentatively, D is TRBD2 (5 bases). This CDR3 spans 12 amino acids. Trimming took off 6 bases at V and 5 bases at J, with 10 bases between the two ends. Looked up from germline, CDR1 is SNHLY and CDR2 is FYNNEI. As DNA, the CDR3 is TGTGCCAGCAGGCTAGCTAGCGAGACCCAGTACTTC. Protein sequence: CASRLASETQYF.

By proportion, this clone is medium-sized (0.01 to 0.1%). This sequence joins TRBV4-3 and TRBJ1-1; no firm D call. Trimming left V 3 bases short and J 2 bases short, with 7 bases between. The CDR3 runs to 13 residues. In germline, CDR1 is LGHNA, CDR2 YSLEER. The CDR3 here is CASSQGGNTEAFF. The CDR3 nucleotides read TGCGCCAGCAGCCAGGGAGGCAACACTGAAGCTTTCTTT.

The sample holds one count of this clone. The CDR3 loop is CAWSKMGGVNNEQFF. The CDR3 coding sequence is TGTGCCTGGAGTAAGATGGGGGGAGTAAACAATGAGCAGTTCTTC. J is TRBJ2-1 and V is TRBV30; possibly TRBD2 for D (6 bases). Germline V gives CDR1 GTSNPN, CDR2 SVGIG (reference sequence). Deletions cut 2 bases from V and 5 bases from J, with 16 bases between. The CDR3 has 15 amino acids.

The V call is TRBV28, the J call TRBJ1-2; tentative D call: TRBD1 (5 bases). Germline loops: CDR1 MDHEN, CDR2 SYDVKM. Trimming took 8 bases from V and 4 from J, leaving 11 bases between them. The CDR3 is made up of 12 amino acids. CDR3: CASLLRGYGYTF. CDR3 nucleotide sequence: TGTGCCAGCCTGCTAAGGGGCTATGGCTACACCTTC.

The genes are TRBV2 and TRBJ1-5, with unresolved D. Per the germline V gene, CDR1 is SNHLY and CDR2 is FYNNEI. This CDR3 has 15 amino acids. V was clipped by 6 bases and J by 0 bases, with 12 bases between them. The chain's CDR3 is CASRKDGISNQPQHF. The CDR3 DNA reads TGTGCCAGCAGGAAGGACGGGATTAGCAATCAGCCCCAGCATTTT.

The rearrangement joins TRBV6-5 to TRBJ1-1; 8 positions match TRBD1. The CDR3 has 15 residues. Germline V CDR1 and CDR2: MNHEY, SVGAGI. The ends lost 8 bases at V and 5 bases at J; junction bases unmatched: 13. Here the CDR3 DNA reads TGTGCCAGCCAAACGGAATCGGACAGGGTGACTGAAGCTTTCTTT. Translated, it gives CASQTESDRVTEAFF.

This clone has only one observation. CDR3 nucleotides: TGTGCCAGCAGCTTAGGCGGGACAGGGGGAGATACGCAGTATTTT. This encodes CASSLGGTGGDTQYF. The chain links TRBV7-9 to TRBJ2-3; 11 positions match TRBD1. Per germline, CDR1 SEHNR and CDR2 FQNEAQ (reference sequence). The trim removed 1 base at V and 5 bases at J, leaving 2 bases unmatched. The CDR3 runs to 15 residues. The full variable domain, completed using reference TRBV7-9 and TRBJ2-3, is DTGVSQNPRHKITKRGQNVTFRCDPISEHNRLYWYRQTLGQGPEFLTYFQNEAQLEKSRLLSDRFSAERPKGSFSTLEIQRTEQGDSAMYLCASSLGGTGGDTQYFGPGTRLTVL.

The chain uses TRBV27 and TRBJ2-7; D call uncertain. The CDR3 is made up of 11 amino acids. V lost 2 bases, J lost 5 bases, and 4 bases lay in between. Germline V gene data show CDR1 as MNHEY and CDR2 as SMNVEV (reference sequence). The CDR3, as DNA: TGTGCCAGCAGTTTAGGGCACGAGCAGTACTTC. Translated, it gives CASSLGHEQYF.

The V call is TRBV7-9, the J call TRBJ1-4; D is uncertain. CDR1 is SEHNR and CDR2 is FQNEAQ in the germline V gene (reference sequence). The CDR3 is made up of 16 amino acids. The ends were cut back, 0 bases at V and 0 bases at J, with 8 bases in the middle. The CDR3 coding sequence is TGTGCCAGCAGCTTAGCATCCGGTCCAACTAATGAAAAACTGTTTTTT. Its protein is CASSLASGPTNEKLFF.

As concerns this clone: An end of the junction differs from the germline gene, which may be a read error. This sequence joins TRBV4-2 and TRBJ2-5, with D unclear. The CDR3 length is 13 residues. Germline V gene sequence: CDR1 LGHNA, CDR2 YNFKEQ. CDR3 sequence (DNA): TGTGCCAGCAGCCAAGCCCTTGAAGAGCCCCAGTACTTC. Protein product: CASSQALEEPQYF.

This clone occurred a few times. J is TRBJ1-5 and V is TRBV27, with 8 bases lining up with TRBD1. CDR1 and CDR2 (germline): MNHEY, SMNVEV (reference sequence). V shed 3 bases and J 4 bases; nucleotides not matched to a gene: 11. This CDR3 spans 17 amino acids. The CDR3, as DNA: TGTGCCAGCAGTTTCTTACCGACAGGGGAGTCTAATCAGCCCCAGCATTTT. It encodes CASSFLPTGESNQPQHF.

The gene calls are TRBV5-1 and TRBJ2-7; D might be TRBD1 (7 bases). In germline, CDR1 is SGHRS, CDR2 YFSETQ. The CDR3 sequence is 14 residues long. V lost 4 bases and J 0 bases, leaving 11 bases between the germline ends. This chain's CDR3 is CASSAGQSSYEQYF. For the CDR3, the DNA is TGCGCCAGCAGCGCGGGACAGTCCTCCTACGAGCAGTACTTC.

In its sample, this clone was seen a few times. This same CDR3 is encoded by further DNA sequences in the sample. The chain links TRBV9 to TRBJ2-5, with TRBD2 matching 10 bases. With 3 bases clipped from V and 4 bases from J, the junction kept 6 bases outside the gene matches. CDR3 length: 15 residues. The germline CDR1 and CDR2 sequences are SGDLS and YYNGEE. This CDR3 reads CASSEAGGPRETQYF. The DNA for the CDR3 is TGTGCCAGCAGCGAAGCGGGAGGGCCGAGAGAGACCCAGTACTTC. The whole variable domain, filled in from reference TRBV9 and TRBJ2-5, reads DSGVTQTPKHLITATGQRVTLRCSPRSGDLSVYWYQQSLDQGLQFLIQYYNGEERAKGNILERFSAQQFPDLHSELNLSSLELGDSALYFCASSEAGGPRETQYFGPGTRLLVL.

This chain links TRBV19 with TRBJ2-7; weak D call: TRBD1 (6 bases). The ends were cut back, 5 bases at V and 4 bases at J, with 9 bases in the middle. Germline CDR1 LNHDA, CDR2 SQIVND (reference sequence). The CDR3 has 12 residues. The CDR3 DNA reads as TGTGCCAGTAGTCCCAGGGGTTACGAGCAGTACTTC. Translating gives CASSPRGYEQYF.

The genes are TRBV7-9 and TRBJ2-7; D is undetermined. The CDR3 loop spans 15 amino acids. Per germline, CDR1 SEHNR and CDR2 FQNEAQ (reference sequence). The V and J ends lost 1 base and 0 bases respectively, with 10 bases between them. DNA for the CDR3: TGTGCCAGCAGCTTAGGGAGTTCCCTCTCCTACGAGCAGTACTTC. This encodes CASSLGSSLSYEQYF.

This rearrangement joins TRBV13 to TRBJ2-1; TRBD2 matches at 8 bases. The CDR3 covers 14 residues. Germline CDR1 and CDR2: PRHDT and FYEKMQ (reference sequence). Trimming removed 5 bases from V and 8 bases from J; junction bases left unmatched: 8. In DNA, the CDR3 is TGTGCCAGCAGCCACGGGACTAGTTCAGATGAGCAGTTCTTC. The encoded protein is CASSHGTSSDEQFF.

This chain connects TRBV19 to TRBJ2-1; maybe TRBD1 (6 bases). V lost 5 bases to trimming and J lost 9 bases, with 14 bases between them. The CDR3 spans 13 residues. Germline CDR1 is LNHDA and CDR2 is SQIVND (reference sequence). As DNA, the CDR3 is TGTGCCAGTAGTCCAGAGAGAGGGGGTGAGCAGTTCTTC. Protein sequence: CASSPERGGEQFF.

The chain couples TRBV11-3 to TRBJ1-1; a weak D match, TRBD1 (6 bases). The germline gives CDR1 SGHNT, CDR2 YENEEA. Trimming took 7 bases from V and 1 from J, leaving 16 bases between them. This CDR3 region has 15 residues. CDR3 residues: CASTWGQGKNTEAFF. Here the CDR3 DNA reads TGTGCCAGCACCTGGGGGCAGGGTAAGAACACTGAAGCTTTCTTT.

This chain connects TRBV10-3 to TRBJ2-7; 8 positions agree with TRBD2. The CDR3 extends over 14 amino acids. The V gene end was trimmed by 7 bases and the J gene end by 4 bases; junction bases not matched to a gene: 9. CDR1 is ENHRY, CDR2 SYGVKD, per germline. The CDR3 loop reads CAITVGGGPYEQYF. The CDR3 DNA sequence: TGTGCCATCACGGTTGGCGGGGGGCCGTACGAGCAGTACTTC.

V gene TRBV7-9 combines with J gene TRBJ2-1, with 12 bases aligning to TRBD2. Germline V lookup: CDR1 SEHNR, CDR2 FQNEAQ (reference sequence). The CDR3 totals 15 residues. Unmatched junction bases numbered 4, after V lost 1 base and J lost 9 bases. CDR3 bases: TGTGCCAGCAGCTTAGGGCTAGCGGGAGGGGCTGAGCAGTTCTTC. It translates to CASSLGLAGGAEQFF.